A single sample gave rise to the 30 T cell receptor beta chains below, sequenced in a study of siplizumab effects on memory and regulatory T cells. Data came from immunoSEQ multiplex PCR; TCRdb stores just in-frame clones and leaves some out. Of around 86,000 clones in the sample, 85% to 95% were seen once. The sample consisted of non-Treg CD4+ T cells sorted from blood. The receptor source for this set is a human donor in good health.

This rearrangement joins TRBV30 to TRBJ1-1, with TRBD1 matching 7 bases. The CDR3 is 13 amino acids. V dropped 6 bases and J dropped 3; count of bases not matched to a gene: 7. Per the germline V gene, CDR1 is GTSNPN and CDR2 is SVGIG (reference sequence). In nucleotides, the CDR3 is TGTGCCTGTGCGACAGGGCCGTACACTGAAGCTTTCTTT. This encodes CACATGPYTEAFF.

The V gene is TRBV21-1, the J gene TRBJ1-1; the D call of TRBD1 is as the table states it, not checked on the DNA. TRBV21-1 is designated a pseudogene. This CDR3 region has 13 residues. In nucleotides, the CDR3 is TGTGCCAGCATCTGGGGACAGAGCACTGAAGCTTTCTTT. Its translation is CASIWGQSTEAFF.

The rearrangement links TRBV5-8 to TRBJ2-7; D unresolved. Trimming stripped 0 bases from V and 4 bases from J, with 11 bases between. The CDR3 has 14 amino acids. Germline CDR1 and CDR2: SGHTS and YDEGEE. The CDR3 region has the DNA TGTGCCAGCAGCTTGGGACCGCGTGCGTACGAGCAGTACTTC. Translated: CASSLGPRAYEQYF. Full variable domain (rest looked up from reference TRBV5-8 and TRBJ2-7): EAGVTQSPTHLIKTRGQQATLRCSPISGHTSVYWYQQALGLGLQFLLWYDEGEERNRGNFPPRFSGRQFPNYSSELNVNALELEDSALYLCASSLGPRAYEQYFGPGTRLTVT.

The J gene is TRBJ2-7, the V gene TRBV7-2, with a weak D call TRBD2 (6 bases). Germline CDR1 reads SGHTA; CDR2 reads FQGNSA. This CDR3 contains 14 residues. The germline V and J ends were trimmed by 6 bases and 5 bases, with 17 bases remaining between them. The CDR3 spells CASSLRGGDHEQYF. CDR3 nucleotides: TGTGCCAGCAGTTTACGGGGCGGGGACCACGAGCAGTACTTC.

This clone was counted a single time. The chain links TRBV6-5 to TRBJ1-2, with 10 bases aligning to TRBD1. Germline-derived CDR1 and CDR2 are MNHEY and SVGAGI. The ends lost 6 bases at V and 4 bases at J; junction bases unmatched: 8. The CDR3 contains 15 residues. Written as DNA, the CDR3 is TGTGCCAGCAGAAATGACAGGGGGCTTGGCTATGGCTACACCTTC. Amino acid sequence: CASRNDRGLGYGYTF.

The chain has TRBV6-5 and TRBJ2-4; 9 bases are shared with TRBD2. Trimming at V came to 3 bases and at J to 9 bases, leaving 6 bases not matched to a gene. This CDR3 spans 14 amino acids. Looked up from germline, CDR1 is MNHEY and CDR2 is SVGAGI. CDR3 nucleotides: TGTGCCAGCAGTTATTCGGCGGGAGGGGGCATTCAGTACTTC. Its translation is CASSYSAGGGIQYF.

Of note for this clone: The junction shows a germline mismatch at one end, possibly a read error. This rearrangement joins TRBV5-1 to TRBJ2-2; the D is unclear. Germline V gene lookup returns CDR1 SGHRS and CDR2 YFSETQ. The CDR3 is 15 residues long. This CDR3 is CASTLDGSTTGELFF. CDR3 nucleotides: TGCGCCAGCACCTTGGATGGGTCCACCACCGGGGAGCTGTTTTTT.

V and J are TRBV5-6 and TRBJ1-6; D uncertain. The V end was cut by 4 bases, the J end by 5 bases, with 4 bases between. CDR3 size: 12 residues. Germline V gene data show CDR1 as SGHDT and CDR2 as YYEEEE. The DNA of the CDR3 is TGTGCCAGCAGCCCAGATAATTCACCCCTCCACTTT. It is translated as CASSPDNSPLHF.

V and J are TRBV30 and TRBJ1-2; no clear D gene. The CDR3 runs to 11 residues. The germline V and J ends were trimmed by 5 bases and 4 bases, with 8 bases remaining between them. Germline-derived CDR1 and CDR2 are GTSNPN and SVGIG (reference sequence). CDR3 protein: CAWGTVYGYTF. As DNA, the CDR3 is TGTGCCTGGGGAACCGTCTATGGCTACACCTTC.

V gene TRBV4-1 combines with J gene TRBJ2-6, with D perhaps TRBD1 (5 bases). Germline V gene lookup returns CDR1 MGHRA and CDR2 YSYEKL. V dropped 0 bases and J dropped 0 bases, with 9 bases sitting between them. The CDR3 sequence is 17 residues long. The DNA for the CDR3 is TGCGCCAGCAGCCAAGAGCGACAGCTCTCTGGGGCCAACGTCCTGACTTTC. It specifies CASSQERQLSGANVLTF.

This clone was counted a single time. J is TRBJ1-5 and V is TRBV6-5, with TRBD1 matching 7 bases. Germline V gene lookup returns CDR1 MNHEY and CDR2 SVGAGI. Trimming removed 6 bases from V and 11 bases from J; junction bases left unmatched: 16. This CDR3 comprises 15 residues. The CDR3 region is CASSPNGQANLAQHF. The CDR3 region has the DNA TGTGCCAGCAGCCCCAATGGACAGGCCAATCTGGCCCAGCATTTT.

A few counts support this clone. The rearrangement uses TRBV5-6 and TRBJ2-1; maybe TRBD2 (7 bases). CDR1 SGHDT and CDR2 YYEEEE come from the germline V gene. The germline V and J ends were trimmed by 5 bases and 2 bases, with 14 bases remaining between them. This CDR3 spans 15 amino acids. The CDR3 is CASRRGGVTYNEQFF. As DNA, the CDR3 is TGTGCCAGCAGACGCGGGGGCGTAACCTACAATGAGCAGTTCTTC.

V and J are TRBV5-6 and TRBJ2-1; 7 bases align to TRBD2. Germline V gene sequence: CDR1 SGHDT, CDR2 YYEEEE. This CDR3 is 16 amino acids long. Trimming took 2 bases from V and 12 from J; bases not matched to a gene: 17. CDR3 sequence: CASSFTWDYLVQGQFF. Written as DNA, the CDR3 is TGTGCCAGCAGCTTTACCTGGGACTATTTAGTTCAGGGGCAGTTCTTC.

The chain employs TRBV19 and TRBJ1-5, with unresolved D. Trimming removed 3 bases from V and 9 bases from J, with 15 bases in between. This CDR3 contains 14 residues. Germline V gene lookup returns CDR1 LNHDA and CDR2 SQIVND (reference sequence). The chain's CDR3 is CASSIGRSEGPQHF. The CDR3 DNA is TGTGCCAGTAGTATTGGGAGGAGCGAAGGGCCCCAGCATTTT.

This clone was counted a few times. This rearrangement joins TRBV6-5 to TRBJ2-7; D unclear. V was pared by 8 bases and J by 4 bases, with 9 bases between. This CDR3 contains 11 residues. From germline, CDR1 is MNHEY and CDR2 SVGAGI. CDR3 DNA sequence: TGTGCCAGCCGCACCTCGTACGAGCAGTACTTC. This encodes CASRTSYEQYF.

The chain joins TRBV18 to TRBJ2-4, with 9 bases matching TRBD1. After removal of 2 bases from V and 7 bases from J, the junction contained 0 bases not matched to a gene. The CDR3 contains 13 residues. Germline-derived CDR1 and CDR2 are KGHSH and LQKENI. CDR3 residues: CASSPGQGNIQYF. CDR3 nucleotides: TGTGCCAGCTCACCAGGACAGGGGAACATTCAGTACTTC.

J is TRBJ2-1 and V is TRBV21-1; the DNA was not compared with TRBD1, the D call given in the table. TRBV21-1 has pseudogene status. There are 15 residues in the CDR3. In DNA, the CDR3 is TGTGCCAGCACCGTCGGACAGGGTTTAACCAATGAGCAGTTCTTC. Its translation is CASTVGQGLTNEQFF.

The chain recombines TRBV10-3 with TRBJ2-5; the D gene could be TRBD1 or TRBD2 (5 bases each). V lost 0 bases and J 10 bases, leaving 21 bases between the germline ends. This CDR3 region has 16 residues. The germline V gene encodes CDR1 ENHRY and CDR2 SYGVKD. CDR3 coding DNA: TGTGCCATCAGTGAGTCAGTCGGTAGCTCCCTGGGGGACCAGTACTTC. It is translated as CAISESVGSSLGDQYF.

This chain uses TRBV6-5 with TRBJ2-3; 11 nucleotides line up with TRBD2. The germline V gene encodes CDR1 MNHEY and CDR2 SVGAGI. The length of the CDR3 is 15 residues. V dropped 6 bases and J dropped 2; count of bases not matched to a gene: 4. Here the CDR3 reads CASRGTSGNTDTQYF. CDR3 in DNA: TGTGCCAGCAGGGGGACTAGCGGAAACACAGATACGCAGTATTTT.

V and J are TRBV7-9 and TRBJ1-5; tentatively, D is TRBD1 (5 bases). With 3 bases removed from V and 6 bases from J, the gap between germline ends came to 12 bases. The CDR3 runs to 14 residues. CDR1 and CDR2 (germline): SEHNR, FQNEAQ (reference sequence). In DNA form, the CDR3 reads TGTGCCAGCAGCTTGGACATTTCAAGTCAGCCCCAGCATTTT. It specifies CASSLDISSQPQHF.

V usage is TRBV5-1 and J usage is TRBJ2-5; 10 bases agree with TRBD1. Germline V lookup: CDR1 SGHRS, CDR2 YFSETQ. The trim removed 3 bases at V and 5 bases at J, leaving 10 bases unmatched. The length of the CDR3 is 16 residues. In nucleotides, the CDR3 is TGCGCCAGCAGCTCTCCCGGGACAGGGGATTGGGAGACCCAGTACTTC. This encodes CASSSPGTGDWETQYF. The full variable domain, completed using reference TRBV5-1 and TRBJ2-5, is KAGVTQTPRYLIKTRGQQVTLSCSPISGHRSVSWYQQTPGQGLQFLFEYFSETQRNKGNFPGRFSGRQFSNSRSEMNVSTLELGDSALYLCASSSPGTGDWETQYFGPGTRLLVL.

The chain carries TRBV27 and TRBJ2-7, with 8 bases aligning to TRBD1. The junction had 3 bases not matched to a gene; V was cut back by 5 bases and J by 3 bases. The CDR3 runs to 13 residues. Germline CDR1 MNHEY, CDR2 SMNVEV (reference sequence). CDR3 sequence (DNA): TGTGCCAGCAGTCAGACAGGGGTCTACGAGCAGTACTTC. Amino acid sequence: CASSQTGVYEQYF.

The chain couples TRBV11-3 to TRBJ1-3; D gene unclear. Germline values: CDR1 SGHNT, CDR2 YENEEA. V dropped 3 bases and J dropped 0 bases, with 12 bases sitting between them. The CDR3 runs 16 residues. Here the CDR3 reads CASSLEGSLSGNTIYF. The CDR3 nucleotides read TGTGCCAGCAGCTTGGAAGGGTCACTCTCTGGAAACACCATATATTTT.

The chain links TRBV19 to TRBJ1-3; D ambiguous. V was pared by 10 bases and J by 1 base, with 14 bases between. This CDR3 spans 14 amino acids. The germline gives CDR1 LNHDA, CDR2 SQIVND (reference sequence). This CDR3 is CATRELGSGNTIYF. In DNA, the CDR3 is TGTGCCACCCGAGAGTTAGGTTCTGGAAACACCATATATTTT.

The rearrangement links TRBV12-5 to TRBJ1-1; 12 bases agree with TRBD1. The CDR3 is 15 residues long. J lost 4 bases, V lost 5 bases, and 5 bases had no gene match. CDR1 is LGHNT and CDR2 is FRNRAP in the germline V gene. In DNA, the CDR3 is TGTGCTAGTGGTCCGGGACAGGGGGCGACCACTGAAGCTTTCTTT. It translates to CASGPGQGATTEAFF.

The chain carries TRBV12-5 and TRBJ2-2, with D maybe TRBD1 (6 bases). The CDR3 runs 15 residues. CDR1 and CDR2 (germline): LGHNT, FRNRAP. Trimming cost V 2 bases and J 7 bases, with 14 bases left between them. The CDR3 nucleotides are TGTGCTAGTGGTTTGCCCAAAGGGACACTCGGGGAGCTGTTTTTT. Translation: CASGLPKGTLGELFF. Full variable domain (missing parts from reference TRBV12-5 and TRBJ2-2): DARVTQTPRHKVTEMGQEVTMRCQPILGHNTVFWYRQTMMQGLELLAYFRNRAPLDDSGMPKDRFSAEMPDATLATLKIQPSEPRDSAVYFCASGLPKGTLGELFFGEGSRLTVL.

This chain links TRBV11-2 with TRBJ1-1; D is uncertain. CDR3 length: 17 amino acids. CDR1 is SGHAT, CDR2 FQNNGV, per germline. The germline V and J ends were trimmed by 1 base and 4 bases, with 19 bases remaining between them. CDR3 region: CASSLAGLTWVSTEAFF. The CDR3 region has the DNA TGTGCCAGCAGCTTAGCTGGCTTGACCTGGGTGAGCACTGAAGCTTTCTTT.

The chain combines TRBV19 with TRBJ2-7; 10 bases are a match to TRBD2. The germline V gene has CDR1 LNHDA and CDR2 SQIVND (reference sequence). Trimming took 3 bases from V and 6 from J; bases not matched to a gene: 5. The CDR3 spans 14 residues. DNA of the CDR3: TGTGCCAGTAGTATTGTAGCGGGAGGACTCGAGCAGTACTTC. It translates to CASSIVAGGLEQYF. The full variable domain, completed using reference TRBV19 and TRBJ2-7, is DGGITQSPKYLFRKEGQNVTLSCEQNLNHDAMYWYRQDPGQGLRLIYYSQIVNDFQKGDIAEGYSVSREKKESFPLTVTSAQKNPTAFYLCASSIVAGGLEQYFGPGTRLTVT.

The chain uses TRBV19 and TRBJ2-2; a weak D match, TRBD1 (6 bases). CDR3 size: 14 residues. Germline V gene sequence: CDR1 LNHDA, CDR2 SQIVND (reference sequence). The CDR3 here is CASRGNKLTGELFF. Written as DNA, the CDR3 is TGTGCTTCGAGGGGGAATAAGTTGACCGGGGAGCTGTTTTTT. Using reference TRBV19 and TRBJ2-2 for the parts outside the CDR3, the full variable domain is DGGITQSPKYLFRKEGQNVTLSCEQNLNHDAMYWYRQDPGQGLRLIYYSQIVNDFQKGDIAEGYSVSREKKESFPLTVTSAQKNPTAFYLCASRGNKLTGELFFGEGSRLTVL.

The rearrangement uses TRBV11-2 and TRBJ1-4; no clear D gene. The CDR3 totals 14 residues. From germline, CDR1 is SGHAT and CDR2 FQNNGV. Between the trimmed V and J ends, which lost 7 bases and 0 bases, there was a span of 9 bases. CDR3 sequence (DNA): TGTGCCAGCACCGTAGATCCAACTAATGAAAAACTGTTTTTT. As protein: CASTVDPTNEKLFF.